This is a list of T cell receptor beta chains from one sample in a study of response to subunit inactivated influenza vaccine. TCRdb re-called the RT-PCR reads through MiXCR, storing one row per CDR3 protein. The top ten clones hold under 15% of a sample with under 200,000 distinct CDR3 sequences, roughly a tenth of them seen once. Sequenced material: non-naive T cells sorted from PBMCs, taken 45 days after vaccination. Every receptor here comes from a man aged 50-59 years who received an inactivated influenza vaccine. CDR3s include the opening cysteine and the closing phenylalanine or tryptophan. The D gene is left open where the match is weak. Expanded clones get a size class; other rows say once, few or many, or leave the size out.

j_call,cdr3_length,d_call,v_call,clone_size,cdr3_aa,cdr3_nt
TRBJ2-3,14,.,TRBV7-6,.,CASRMRASTDTQYF,TGTGCTAGCCGTATGCGGGCTTCCACAGATACGCAGTATTTT
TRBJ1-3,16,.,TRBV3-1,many,CASSPSGTVSGNTIYF,TGTGCCAGCAGCCCCTCCGGGACGGTCTCTGGAAACACCATATATTTT
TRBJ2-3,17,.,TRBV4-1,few,CASSQVGSQRRADTQYF,TGCGCCAGCAGCCAAGTAGGTAGCCAAAGAAGGGCAGATACGCAGTATTTT
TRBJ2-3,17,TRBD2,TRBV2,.,CASSGWVAGPSTDTQYF,TGTGCCAGCAGTGGTTGGGTAGCGGGGCCCAGCACAGATACGCAGTATTTT
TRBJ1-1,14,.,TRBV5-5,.,CASSLLSVNTEAFF,TGTGCCAGCAGCTTGTTATCAGTGAACACTGAAGCTTTCTTT
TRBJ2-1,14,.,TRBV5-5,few,CASSLGAVHNEQFF,TGTGCCAGCAGCTTGGGGGCGGTACACAATGAGCAGTTCTTC
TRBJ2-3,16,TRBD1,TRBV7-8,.,CASSLAPGTGRHTQYF,TGTGCCAGCAGCTTAGCGCCCGGGACAGGGAGACATACGCAGTATTTT
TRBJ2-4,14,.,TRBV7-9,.,CASSLVGKVDIQYF,TGTGCCAGCAGCTTAGTTGGGAAGGTTGACATTCAGTACTTC
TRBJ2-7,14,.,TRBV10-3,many,CATRHQGRTYEQYF,TGTGCCACCCGCCACCAGGGGCGAACCTACGAGCAGTACTTC
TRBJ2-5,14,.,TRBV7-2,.,CASSLALGVETQYF,TGTGCCAGCAGCTTAGCCCTCGGCGTGGAGACCCAGTACTTC
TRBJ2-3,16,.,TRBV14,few,CASSQRGDRATDTQYF,TGTGCCAGCAGCCAACGGGGGGACAGAGCCACAGATACGCAGTATTTT
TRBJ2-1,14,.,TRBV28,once,CASSDAGSYNEQFF,TGTGCCAGCAGCGACGCGGGGTCCTACAATGAGCAGTTCTTC
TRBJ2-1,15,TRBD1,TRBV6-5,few,CASSSPGTADNEQFF,TGTGCCAGCAGTTCCCCCGGGACAGCGGACAATGAGCAGTTCTTC
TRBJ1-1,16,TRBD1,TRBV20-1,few,CSAQGQVRMRNTEAFF,TGCAGTGCGCAGGGACAGGTGAGAATGCGGAACACTGAAGCTTTCTTT
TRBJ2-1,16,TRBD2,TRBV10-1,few,CASSGPPSGVTNEQFF,TGCGCCAGCAGTGGTCCCCCTAGCGGGGTTACCAATGAGCAGTTCTTC
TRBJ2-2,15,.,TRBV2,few,CASSEASANTGELFF,TGTGCCAGCAGTGAAGCTTCCGCGAACACCGGGGAGCTGTTTTTT
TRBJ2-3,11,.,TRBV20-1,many,CSARDRRAQYF,TGCAGTGCTAGAGATAGGCGGGCCCAGTATTTT
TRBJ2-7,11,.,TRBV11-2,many,CASSVSYEQYF,TGTGCCAGCAGCGTCTCCTACGAGCAGTACTTC
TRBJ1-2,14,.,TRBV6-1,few,CASRRQDLLYGYTF,TGTGCCAGCAGGAGACAGGACCTACTCTATGGCTACACCTTC
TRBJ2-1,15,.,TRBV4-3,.,CASSQGLRPGDEQFF,TGCGCCAGCAGCCAAGGACTCCGCCCTGGGGATGAGCAGTTCTTC
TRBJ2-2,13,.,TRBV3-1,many,CAGSSTGTGELFF,TGTGCCGGATCTAGCACGGGCACCGGGGAGCTGTTTTTT
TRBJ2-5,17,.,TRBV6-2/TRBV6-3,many,CASSYPGLQGIRETQYF,TGTGCCAGCAGTTACCCAGGACTCCAAGGGATTAGAGAGACCCAGTACTTC
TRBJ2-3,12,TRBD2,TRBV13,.,CASSISSGPQYF,TGTGCCAGCAGCATCTCTAGCGGGCCTCAGTATTTT
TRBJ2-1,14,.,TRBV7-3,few,CASSPIPSDNEQFF,TGTGCCAGCAGCCCTATCCCCTCCGACAATGAGCAGTTCTTC
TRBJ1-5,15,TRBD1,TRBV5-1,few,CASSYQGAVGQPQHF,TGCGCCAGCAGCTACCAGGGGGCGGTTGGTCAGCCCCAGCATTTT
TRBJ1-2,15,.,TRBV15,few,CATSRDLGRREGYTF,TGTGCCACCAGCAGAGATCTGGGCAGAAGGGAAGGCTACACCTTC
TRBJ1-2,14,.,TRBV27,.,CASRGRGTPYGYTF,TGTGCCAGCAGGGGTAGGGGGACCCCCTATGGCTACACCTTC
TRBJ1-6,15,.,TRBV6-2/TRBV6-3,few,CASSYRQGGNSPLHF,TGTGCCAGCAGTTACAGGCAGGGTGGGAATTCACCCCTCCACTTT
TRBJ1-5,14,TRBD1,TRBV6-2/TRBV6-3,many,CASTEDRGRQPQHF,TGTGCCAGCACTGAAGACAGGGGACGCCAGCCCCAGCATTTT
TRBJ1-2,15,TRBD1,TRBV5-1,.,CASSLGQGAQGGYTF,TGCGCCAGCAGCTTGGGACAGGGGGCGCAGGGTGGCTACACCTTC
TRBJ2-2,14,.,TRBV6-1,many,CASSRGPNTGELFF,TGTGCCAGCAGCCGGGGCCCGAACACCGGGGAGCTGTTTTTT
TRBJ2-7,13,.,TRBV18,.,CASSPPMGNEQYF,TGTGCCAGCTCACCCCCAATGGGAAACGAGCAGTACTTC
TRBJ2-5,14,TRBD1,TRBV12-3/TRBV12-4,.,CASSGDSSQETQYF,TGTGCCAGCAGTGGGGACAGCTCCCAAGAGACCCAGTACTTC
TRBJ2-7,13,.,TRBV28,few,CASMRGVTYEQYF,TGTGCCAGCATGAGGGGGGTGACTTACGAGCAGTACTTC
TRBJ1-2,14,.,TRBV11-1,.,CASSWSFGEYGYTF,TGTGCCAGCAGCTGGAGTTTTGGGGAGTACGGCTACACCTTC
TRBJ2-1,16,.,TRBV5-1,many,CASSLERGGWYNEQFF,TGCGCCAGCAGCTTGGAGAGGGGGGGTTGGTACAATGAGCAGTTCTTC
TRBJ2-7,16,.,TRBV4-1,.,CASSQDARGVFHEQYF,TGCGCCAGCAGCCAAGATGCGAGGGGAGTGTTTCACGAGCAGTACTTC
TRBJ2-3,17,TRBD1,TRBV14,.,CASSDPGTGYSTDTQYF,TGTGCCAGCAGCGATCCTGGGACAGGGTATAGCACAGATACGCAGTATTTT
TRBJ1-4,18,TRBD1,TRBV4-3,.,CASSQGPTGPTTNEKLFF,TGCGCCAGCAGCCAAGGCCCGACAGGGCCCACAACTAATGAAAAACTGTTTTTT
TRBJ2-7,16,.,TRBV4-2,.,CASSYNTQGVVDEQYF,TGTGCCAGCAGCTACAACACACAAGGGGTGGTTGACGAGCAGTACTTC
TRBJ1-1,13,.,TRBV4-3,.,CASSQDGWTEAFF,TGCGCCAGCAGCCAAGACGGTTGGACTGAAGCTTTCTTT
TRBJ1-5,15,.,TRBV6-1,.,CASALMAYSNQPQHF,TGTGCCAGCGCCTTGATGGCATATAGCAATCAGCCCCAGCATTTT
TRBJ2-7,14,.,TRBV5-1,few,CASSSTAGNYEQYF,TGCGCCAGCAGCTCCACCGCAGGTAACTACGAGCAGTACTTC
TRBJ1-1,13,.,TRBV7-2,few,CASRPGTGRGAFF,TGTGCCAGCAGGCCGGGGACGGGACGAGGGGCTTTCTTT
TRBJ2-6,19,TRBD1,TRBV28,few,CASSPPGTVFESGANVLTF,TGTGCCAGCAGTCCGCCTGGGACAGTTTTTGAATCTGGGGCCAACGTCCTGACTTTC
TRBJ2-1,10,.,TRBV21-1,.,CTPSYNEQFF,TGTACTCCTAGCTACAATGAGCAGTTCTTC
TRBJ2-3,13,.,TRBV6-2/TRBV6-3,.,CASSPQPGDTQYF,TGTGCCAGCAGTCCCCAACCGGGAGATACGCAGTATTTT
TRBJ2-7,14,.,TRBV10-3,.,CAIRAGTAGDEQYF,TGTGCCATCAGGGCAGGGACGGCAGGCGACGAGCAGTACTTC
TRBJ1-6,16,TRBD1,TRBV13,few,CASSGLNRGGYSPLHF,TGTGCCAGCAGCGGACTAAACAGGGGCGGGTACTCACCCCTCCACTTT
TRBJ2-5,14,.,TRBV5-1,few,CASSRGDNQETQYF,TGCGCCAGCAGCCGAGGGGACAATCAAGAGACCCAGTACTTC
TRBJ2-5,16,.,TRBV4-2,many,CASSQDLTGSRETQYF,TGTGCCAGCAGCCAAGATCTTACGGGGTCTCGAGAGACCCAGTACTTC
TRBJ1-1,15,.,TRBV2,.,CASSERGARVTEAFF,TGTGCCAGCAGTGAGAGGGGAGCCCGGGTCACTGAAGCTTTCTTT